The 8 T cell receptor beta chains below all came from one sample that was sequenced in a study of T cell responses to AZD1222 COVID-19 vaccine. Method: immunoSEQ multiplex PCR; TCRdb's copy keeps in-frame clones and lacks some. This sample yields some 98,000 clones, of which roughly 90% are seen a single time; about 14% belongs to the top ten. Here the sequenced sample was peripheral blood, taken on day 0 of AZD1222 vaccination. The source of these receptors is an adult in good health.

CDR3 loop: CASSYYTGAFYGYTF. DNA for the CDR3: TGTGCCAGCAGTTACTACACAGGGGCTTTCTATGGCTACACCTTC. The rearrangement uses TRBV28 and TRBJ1-2; 7 positions match TRBD1. Trimming cost V 4 bases and J 4 bases; bases outside gene matches: 9. CDR1 and CDR2 (germline): MDHEN, SYDVKM. CDR3 length: 15 amino acids.

The DNA for the CDR3 is TGTGCCTGGACCAGGGGGGGCATCTACGAGCAGTACTTC. It specifies CAWTRGGIYEQYF. V gene TRBV30 combines with J gene TRBJ2-7; D possibly matches TRBD1 or TRBD2 (7 bases each). Trimming shortened V by 4 bases and J by 3 bases, and 13 bases separated the two germline ends. The CDR3 extends over 13 amino acids. The germline gives CDR1 GTSNPN, CDR2 SVGIG (reference sequence).

The J gene is TRBJ2-7, the V gene TRBV2; TRBD1 matches 8 bases. This CDR3 is 12 amino acids long. The germline CDR1 and CDR2 sequences are SNHLY and FYNNEI. After removal of 6 bases from V and 2 bases from J, the junction contained 0 bases not matched to a gene. CDR3 protein: CASRQGAYEQYF. CDR3 in DNA: TGTGCCAGCAGACAGGGGGCCTACGAGCAGTACTTC.

The V gene is TRBV11-3, the J gene TRBJ2-1; a possible D gene is TRBD2 (5 bases). Trimming took 1 base from V and 3 from J, leaving 10 bases between them. Germline V gene data show CDR1 as SGHNT and CDR2 as YENEEA. The CDR3 runs to 15 residues. The DNA of the CDR3 is TGTGCCAGCAGCTTAGGAGGGTTAGACTACAATGAGCAGTTCTTC. As protein: CASSLGGLDYNEQFF.

This clone was counted a few times. The V call is TRBV6-5, the J call TRBJ2-5; 11 nucleotides line up with TRBD2. This CDR3 contains 14 residues. The V gene end was trimmed by 7 bases and the J gene end by 4 bases; junction bases not matched to a gene: 5. Germline CDR1 is MNHEY and CDR2 is SVGAGI. The CDR3 protein is CASNLAGGRETQYF. CDR3 sequence (DNA): TGTGCCAGCAATTTAGCGGGGGGGCGAGAGACCCAGTACTTC.

The table lists this clone with a count of one. The V and J genes are TRBV11-2 and TRBJ2-1; possibly TRBD1 for D (5 bases). V was trimmed by 6 bases and J by 7 bases, leaving 10 bases between them. The germline CDR1 and CDR2 sequences are SGHAT and FQNNGV. This CDR3 is 12 amino acids long. The CDR3 reads CASRGLANEQFF. The CDR3 region has the DNA TGTGCCAGCAGGGGGCTGGCGAATGAGCAGTTCTTC.

A word on this clone: The same CDR3 arises from other DNA sequences in this sample as well. The J gene is TRBJ1-1, the V gene TRBV9, with D uncertain. Germline-derived CDR1 and CDR2 are SGDLS and YYNGEE. The CDR3 is 14 residues long. Trimming removed 0 bases at V and 2 bases at J, with 8 bases between. CDR3 in DNA: TGTGCCAGCAGCGTAGTCGGAGGTAACACTGAAGCTTTCTTT. Its protein product is CASSVVGGNTEAFF.

This chain connects TRBV27 to TRBJ1-5; 7 bases are a match to TRBD1. The V and J ends lost 7 bases and 0 bases, in that order; junction bases with no gene match: 12. The CDR3 sequence is 17 residues long. In germline, CDR1 is MNHEY, CDR2 SMNVEV (reference sequence). CDR3 DNA sequence: TGTGCCAGCACCCTGGACAGGCCCATTTCTAGCAATCAGCCCCAGCATTTT. Translation gives CASTLDRPISSNQPQHF.